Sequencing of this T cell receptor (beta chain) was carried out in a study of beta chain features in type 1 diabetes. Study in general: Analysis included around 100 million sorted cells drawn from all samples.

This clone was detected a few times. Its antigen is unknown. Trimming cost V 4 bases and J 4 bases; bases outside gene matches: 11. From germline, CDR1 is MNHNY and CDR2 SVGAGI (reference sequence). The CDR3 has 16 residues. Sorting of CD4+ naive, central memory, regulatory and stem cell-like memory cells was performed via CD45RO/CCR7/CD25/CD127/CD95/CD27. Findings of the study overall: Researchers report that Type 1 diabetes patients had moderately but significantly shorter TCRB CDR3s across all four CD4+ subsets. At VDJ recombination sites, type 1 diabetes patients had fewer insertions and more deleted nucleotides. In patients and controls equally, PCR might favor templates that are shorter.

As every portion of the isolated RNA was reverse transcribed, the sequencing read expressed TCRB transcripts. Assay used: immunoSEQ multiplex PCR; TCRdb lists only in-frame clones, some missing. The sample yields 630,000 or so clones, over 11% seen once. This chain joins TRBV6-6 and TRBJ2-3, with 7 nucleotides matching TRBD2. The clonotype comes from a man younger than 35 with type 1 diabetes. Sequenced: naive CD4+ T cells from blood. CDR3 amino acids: CASSFRTRTRPDTQYF. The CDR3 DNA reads TGTGCCAGCAGTTTCCGGACTAGGACGCGCCCAGATACGCAGTATTTT.